This T cell receptor (beta chain) was found in a study of OX40 agonist ivuxolimab in advanced cancers. On the study more broadly: Prior therapy, whether anti-PD-1, anti-PD-L1 or anti-CTLA-4, was allowed, and about 39% had some. Partial response was recorded in three patients: one hepatocellular carcinoma and two cutaneous melanoma cases.

General study points: Antigens targeted by the expanded peripheral T cells were not determined.

This CDR3 has 17 residues. Germline V gene data show CDR1 as LNHDA and CDR2 as SQIVND (reference sequence). Deletions cut 3 bases from V and 3 bases from J, with 20 bases between. In regard to this clone: Its target is unknown.

Sequenced by immunoSEQ multiplex PCR; TCRdb stores in-frame clones only, minus some. There are roughly 58,000 clones in the sample; around 88% occur only once, and just over 0.75% lies in the top ten. The chain uses TRBV19 and TRBJ1-1; D is possibly TRBD1 (6 bases). The starting material was CD4+ or CD8+ T cells sorted from blood, obtained in a trial of the OX40 agonist ivuxolimab. The sequence was collected from an adult with an advanced solid tumor such as melanoma, head and neck, liver or kidney cancer. The CDR3 coding sequence is TGTGCCAGTAGTATGGGTGTAACAGGGACTCCAGACACTGAAGCTTTCTTT. Translation gives CASSMGVTGTPDTEAFF.